The clone carrying this TCR beta chain has a handful of counts. The data stem from a study of blood T cell repertoires in COVID-19. About the research overall: T cells, B-cell-depleted T cells, or PBMCs supplied cDNA or gDNA.

There are 18 residues in the CDR3. The junction had 3 bases not matched to a gene; V was cut back by 2 bases and J by 1 base. CDR1 and CDR2 (germline): ENHRY, SYGVKD. Per the study methods: Reference gene primer amplification gave nucleated cell count estimates. Sequencing used immunoSEQ multiplex PCR; TCRdb keeps in-frame clones, though not all of them. The DNA gave D and trimming, while V, J and clone size come from that table. The sample contains over 85,000 clones, approximately 90% of which appear only once. The J gene is TRBJ2-2, the V gene TRBV10-3, with TRBD2 identical over 14 bases. This TCR was recovered from a human donor with active COVID-19. The donor label of this sample is uncertain. Source material: peripheral blood. CDR3 amino acids: CAISEPGLAGVNTGELFF. CDR3 nucleotide sequence: TGTGCCATCAGTGAGCCGGGACTAGCGGGGGTGAACACCGGGGAGCTGTTTTTT.